These T cell receptor beta chains were read from a single sample in a study of blood T cells in healthy people across ages. A single record per CDR3 protein comes from TCRdb applying MiXCR to the 5' RACE reads. The sample comprises about 930,000 distinct CDR3 sequences, 29% of which are singletons, and about 10% rests with the top ten. The sample also formed part of further work on T cells of mothers and their children.

Sample: blood. These receptors came from a woman in her thirties or forties in good health. Each CDR3 is given with its conserved first and last residue. The D gene is left open where the match is weak. Clone size, where shown, is once, few, many, or a class for clones that have expanded.

V gene	J gene	CDR3 length	D gene	clone size	CDR3 protein	CDR3 DNA
TRBV14	TRBJ2-1	11	.	once	CASSQDNGQFF	TGTGCTAGCAGCCAAGATAATGGGCAGTTCTTC
TRBV20-1	TRBJ1-2	12	TRBD1	many	CSAGQGADGYTF	TGCAGTGCGGGACAGGGGGCAGATGGCTACACCTTC
TRBV6-5	TRBJ1-1	16	TRBD1	.	CASSYSTGRPNTEAFF	TGTGCCAGCAGTTACTCGACAGGGAGGCCGAACACTGAAGCTTTCTTT
TRBV28	TRBJ2-7	13	TRBD1	many	CASRRQGAGEQYF	TGTGCCAGCAGGAGACAGGGTGCTGGTGAGCAGTACTTC
TRBV20-1	TRBJ2-3	13	TRBD1	.	CSASTGAADTQYF	TGCAGTGCTAGTACAGGGGCGGCAGATACGCAGTATTTT
TRBV15	TRBJ2-2	18	.	few	CATSRNRDGLPNTGELFF	TGTGCCACCAGCAGAAACCGGGACGGGCTCCCGAACACCGGGGAGCTGTTTTTT
TRBV6-1	TRBJ2-5	14	.	many	CASSEQRGPKTQYF	TGTGCCAGCAGTGAACAGAGGGGTCCCAAGACCCAGTACTTC
TRBV30	TRBJ2-7	12	.	few	CAWSASSYEQYF	TGTGCCTGGAGTGCTAGCTCCTACGAGCAGTACTTC
TRBV5-1	TRBJ2-1	16	.	many	CASSLTGPSAYNEQFF	TGCGCCAGCAGCCTTACAGGGCCATCCGCCTACAATGAGCAGTTCTTC
TRBV6-2/TRBV6-3	TRBJ1-1	14	.	.	CASSYPQWNTEAFF	TGTGCCAGCAGTTACCCACAGTGGAACACTGAAGCTTTCTTT
TRBV4-2	TRBJ1-4	17	.	few	CASSHLAGSESNEKLFF	TGTGCCAGCAGCCATCTGGCAGGGTCGGAAAGTAATGAAAAACTGTTTTTT
TRBV5-1	TRBJ2-7	14	TRBD1	few	CASSSGQVISEQYF	TGCGCCAGCAGCTCGGGACAGGTAATAAGCGAGCAGTACTTC
TRBV20-1	TRBJ2-1	14	TRBD2	.	CSAQSGGPYNEQFF	TGCAGTGCCCAAAGCGGGGGACCCTACAATGAGCAGTTCTTC
TRBV20-1	TRBJ2-1	13	.	few	CSARDTRSHEQFF	TGCAGTGCTAGAGATACTAGGTCCCATGAGCAGTTCTTC
TRBV2	TRBJ2-5	16	TRBD1	few	CASSSGTGALGETQYF	TGTGCCAGCAGTTCCGGGACAGGGGCGCTGGGGGAGACCCAGTACTTC
TRBV5-5	TRBJ2-1	16	TRBD2	.	CASSWASGVSYNEQFF	TGTGCCAGCAGCTGGGCTAGCGGGGTCTCCTACAATGAGCAGTTCTTC
TRBV28	TRBJ1-1	12	.	.	CASNPGGAEAFF	TGTGCCAGCAATCCTGGCGGGGCTGAAGCTTTCTTT
TRBV18	TRBJ2-1	16	.	.	CASSVGSGVGWNEQFF	TGTGCCAGCTCAGTCGGGTCCGGGGTAGGATGGAATGAGCAGTTCTTC
TRBV9	TRBJ1-5	15	.	.	CASSVPGDSNQPQHF	TGTGCCAGCAGCGTCCCGGGGGATAGCAATCAGCCCCAGCATTTT
TRBV7-2	TRBJ2-5	19	.	.	CASSPWLSGGFRYQETQYF	TGTGCCAGCAGCCCCTGGCTCTCGGGGGGCTTCAGGTACCAAGAGACCCAGTACTTC
TRBV5-1	TRBJ2-3	15	.	.	CASSLDGNRADTQYF	TGCGCCAGCAGCTTGGACGGGAACAGGGCAGATACGCAGTATTTT
TRBV28	TRBJ1-2	12	.	many	CASVAGRNGYTF	TGTGCCAGCGTCGCAGGGCGGAATGGCTACACCTTC
TRBV28	TRBJ2-7	15	.	many	CASSLLGPSSYEQYF	TGTGCCAGCAGTTTATTAGGGCCATCCTCCTACGAGCAGTACTTC
TRBV28	TRBJ1-1	15	.	.	CASSFGGRPNTEAFF	TGTGCCAGCAGTTTCGGCGGGCGACCCAACACTGAAGCTTTCTTT
TRBV18	TRBJ1-1	13	.	few	CASSPYYPNDAFF	TGTGCCAGCTCACCCTACTACCCGAATGACGCTTTCTTT
TRBV24-1	TRBJ2-5	15	.	many	CATSDFQGRGETQYF	TGTGCCACCAGTGATTTTCAGGGGCGCGGGGAGACCCAGTACTTC
TRBV28	TRBJ2-7	18	.	.	CANSPRYYSLRGVYEQYF	TGTGCCAACAGTCCAAGATATTATAGTCTCAGAGGGGTCTACGAGCAGTACTTC